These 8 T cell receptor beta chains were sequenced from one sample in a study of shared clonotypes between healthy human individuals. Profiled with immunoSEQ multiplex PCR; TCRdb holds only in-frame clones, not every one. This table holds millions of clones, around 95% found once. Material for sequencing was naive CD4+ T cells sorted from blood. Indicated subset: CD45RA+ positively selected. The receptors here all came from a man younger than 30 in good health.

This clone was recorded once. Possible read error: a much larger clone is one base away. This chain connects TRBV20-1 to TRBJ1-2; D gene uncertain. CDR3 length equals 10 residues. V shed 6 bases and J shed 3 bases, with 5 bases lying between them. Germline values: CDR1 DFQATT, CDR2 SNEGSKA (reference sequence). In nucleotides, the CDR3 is TGCAGTGCCGACCACTATGGCTACACCTTC. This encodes CSADHYGYTF.

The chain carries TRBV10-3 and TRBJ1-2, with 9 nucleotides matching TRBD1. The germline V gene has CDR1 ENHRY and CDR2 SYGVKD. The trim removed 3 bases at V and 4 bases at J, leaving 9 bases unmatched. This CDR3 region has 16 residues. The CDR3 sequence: CAISDRIGDRAYGYTF. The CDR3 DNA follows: TGTGCCATCAGTGATCGAATAGGGGACAGGGCCTATGGCTACACCTTC.

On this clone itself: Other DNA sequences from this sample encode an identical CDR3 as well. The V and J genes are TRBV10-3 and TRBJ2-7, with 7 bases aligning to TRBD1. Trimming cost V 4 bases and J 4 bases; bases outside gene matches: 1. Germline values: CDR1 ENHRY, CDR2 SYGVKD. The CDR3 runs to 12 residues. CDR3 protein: CAISGQGYEQYF. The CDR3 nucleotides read TGTGCCATCAGTGGACAGGGTTACGAGCAGTACTTC.

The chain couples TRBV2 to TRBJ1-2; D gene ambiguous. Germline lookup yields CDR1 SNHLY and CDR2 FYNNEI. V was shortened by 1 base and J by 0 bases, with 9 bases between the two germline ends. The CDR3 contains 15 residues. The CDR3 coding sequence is TGTGCCAGCAGTGAAGTTATGCAGGCTAACTATGGCTACACCTTC. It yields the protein CASSEVMQANYGYTF.

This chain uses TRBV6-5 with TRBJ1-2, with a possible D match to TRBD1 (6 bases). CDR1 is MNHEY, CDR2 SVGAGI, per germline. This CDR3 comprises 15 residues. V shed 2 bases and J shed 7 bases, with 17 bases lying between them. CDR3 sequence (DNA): TGTGCCAGCAGTTACCCGGGAGGGGGGGCCTCTGGCTACACCTTC. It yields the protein CASSYPGGGASGYTF.

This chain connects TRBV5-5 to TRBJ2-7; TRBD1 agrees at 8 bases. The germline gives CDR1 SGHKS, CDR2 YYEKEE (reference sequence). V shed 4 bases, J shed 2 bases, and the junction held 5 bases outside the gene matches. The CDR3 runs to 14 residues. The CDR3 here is CASSATGATYEQYF. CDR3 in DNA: TGTGCCAGCAGCGCGACAGGGGCTACCTACGAGCAGTACTTC. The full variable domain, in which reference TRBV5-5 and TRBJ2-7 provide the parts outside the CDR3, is DAGVTQSPTHLIKTRGQQVTLRCSPISGHKSVSWYQQVLGQGPQFIFQYYEKEERGRGNFPDRFSARQFPNYSSELNVNALLLGDSALYLCASSATGATYEQYFGPGTRLTVT.

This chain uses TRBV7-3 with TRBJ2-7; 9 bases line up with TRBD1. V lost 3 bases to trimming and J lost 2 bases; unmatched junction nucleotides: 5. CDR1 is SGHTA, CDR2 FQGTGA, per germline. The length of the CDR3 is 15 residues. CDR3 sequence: CASSFGQGITYEQYF. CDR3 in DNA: TGTGCCAGCAGCTTCGGACAGGGGATCACCTACGAGCAGTACTTC.

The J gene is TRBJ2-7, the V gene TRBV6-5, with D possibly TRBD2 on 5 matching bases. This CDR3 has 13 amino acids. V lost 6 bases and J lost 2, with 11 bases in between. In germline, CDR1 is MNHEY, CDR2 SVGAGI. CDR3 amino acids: CASSLSGAYEQYF. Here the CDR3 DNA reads TGTGCCAGCAGCCTCTCCGGGGCCTACGAGCAGTACTTC.